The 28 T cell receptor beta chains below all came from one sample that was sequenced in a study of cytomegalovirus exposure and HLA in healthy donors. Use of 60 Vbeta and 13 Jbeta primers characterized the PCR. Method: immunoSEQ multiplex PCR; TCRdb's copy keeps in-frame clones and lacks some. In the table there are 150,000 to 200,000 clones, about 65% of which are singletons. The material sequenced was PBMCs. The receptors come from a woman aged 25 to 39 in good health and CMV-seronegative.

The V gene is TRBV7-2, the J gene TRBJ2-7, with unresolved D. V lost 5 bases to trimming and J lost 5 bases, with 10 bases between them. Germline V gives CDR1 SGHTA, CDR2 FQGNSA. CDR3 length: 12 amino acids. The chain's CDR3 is CASSLMGDEQYF. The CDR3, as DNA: TGTGCCAGCAGCCTTATGGGCGACGAGCAGTACTTC.

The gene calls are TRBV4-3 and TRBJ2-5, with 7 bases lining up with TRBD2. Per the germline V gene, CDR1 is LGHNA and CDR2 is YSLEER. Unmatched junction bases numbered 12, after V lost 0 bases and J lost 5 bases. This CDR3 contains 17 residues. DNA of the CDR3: TGCGCCAGCAGCCAAGATCCGGCCGACAGCGGGACTGAGACCCAGTACTTC. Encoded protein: CASSQDPADSGTETQYF.

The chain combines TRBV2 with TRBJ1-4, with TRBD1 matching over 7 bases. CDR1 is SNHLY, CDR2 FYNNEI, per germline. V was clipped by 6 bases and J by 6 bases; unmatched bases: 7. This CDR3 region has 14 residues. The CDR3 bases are TGTGCCAGCAGGGATACAGGGGCCTATGAAAAACTGTTTTTT. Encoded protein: CASRDTGAYEKLFF.

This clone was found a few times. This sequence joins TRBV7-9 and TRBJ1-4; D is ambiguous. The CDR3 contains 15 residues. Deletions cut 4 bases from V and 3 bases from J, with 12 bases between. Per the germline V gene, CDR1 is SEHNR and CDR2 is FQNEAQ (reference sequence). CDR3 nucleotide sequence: TGTGCCAGCAGCTCCGTGTTTGTCGCTAATGAAAAACTGTTTTTT. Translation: CASSSVFVANEKLFF.

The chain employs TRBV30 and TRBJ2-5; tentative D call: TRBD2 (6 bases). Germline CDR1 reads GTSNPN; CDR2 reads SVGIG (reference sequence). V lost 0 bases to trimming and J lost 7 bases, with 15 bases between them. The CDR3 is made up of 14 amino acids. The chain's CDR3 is CAWSVGPPGGTQYF. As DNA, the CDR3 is TGTGCCTGGAGTGTAGGGCCACCCGGGGGGACCCAGTACTTC. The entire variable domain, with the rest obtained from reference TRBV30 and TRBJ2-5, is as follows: SQTIHQWPATLVQPVGSPLSLECTVEGTSNPNLYWYRQAAGRGLQLLFYSVGIGQISSEVPQNLSASRPQDRQFILSSKKLLLSDSGFYLCAWSVGPPGGTQYFGPGTRLLVL.

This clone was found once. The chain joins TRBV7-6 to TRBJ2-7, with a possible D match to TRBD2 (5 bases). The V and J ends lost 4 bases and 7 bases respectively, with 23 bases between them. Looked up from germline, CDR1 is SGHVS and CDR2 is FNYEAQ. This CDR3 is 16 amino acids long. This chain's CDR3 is CASSYHHNDYGWEQYF. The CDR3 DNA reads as TGTGCCAGCAGCTATCACCACAACGACTACGGCTGGGAGCAGTACTTC.

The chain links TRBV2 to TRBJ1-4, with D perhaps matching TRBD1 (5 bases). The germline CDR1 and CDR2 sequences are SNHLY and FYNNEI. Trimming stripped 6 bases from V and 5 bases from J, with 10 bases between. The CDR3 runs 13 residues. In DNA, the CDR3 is TGTGCCAGCAGAAGGGGACTAAATGAAAAACTGTTTTTT. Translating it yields CASRRGLNEKLFF.

CDR3 in DNA: TGTGCCAGCAGCTTAAACGGTGGCTACACCTTC. It yields the protein CASSLNGGYTF. The chain joins TRBV13 to TRBJ1-2; no clear D gene. Germline V gene data show CDR1 as PRHDT and CDR2 as FYEKMQ (reference sequence). Between the trimmed V and J ends, which lost 2 bases and 7 bases, there was a span of 5 bases. CDR3 length: 11 residues.

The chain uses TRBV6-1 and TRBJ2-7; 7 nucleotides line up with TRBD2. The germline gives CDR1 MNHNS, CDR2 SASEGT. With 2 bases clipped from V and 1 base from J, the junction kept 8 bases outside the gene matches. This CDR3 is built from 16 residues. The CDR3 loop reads CASSEWARGGSYEQYF. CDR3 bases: TGTGCCAGCAGTGAATGGGCCCGGGGAGGGTCCTACGAGCAGTACTTC.

The CDR3 nucleotides are TGTGCCAGCAGTTACTCGTTAGAGAGCGAGCAGTACTTC. Translation gives CASSYSLESEQYF. The chain combines TRBV6-6 with TRBJ2-7; no clear D. Germline CDR1 is MNHNY and CDR2 is SVGAGI (reference sequence). Trimming shortened V by 0 bases and J by 6 bases, and 9 bases separated the two germline ends. The CDR3 consists of 13 residues.

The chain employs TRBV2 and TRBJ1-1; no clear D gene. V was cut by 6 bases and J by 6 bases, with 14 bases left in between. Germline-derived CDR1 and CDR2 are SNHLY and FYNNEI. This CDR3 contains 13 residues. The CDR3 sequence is CASSSGWRAEAFF. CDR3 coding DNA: TGTGCCAGCAGCTCGGGGTGGCGGGCTGAAGCTTTCTTT.

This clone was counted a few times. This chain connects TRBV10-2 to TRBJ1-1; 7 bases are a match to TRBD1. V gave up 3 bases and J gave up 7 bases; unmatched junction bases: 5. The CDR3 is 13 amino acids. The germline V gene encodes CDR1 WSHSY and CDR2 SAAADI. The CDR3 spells CASSDLDRDEAFF. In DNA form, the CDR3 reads TGCGCCAGCAGTGACCTAGACAGGGATGAAGCTTTCTTT.

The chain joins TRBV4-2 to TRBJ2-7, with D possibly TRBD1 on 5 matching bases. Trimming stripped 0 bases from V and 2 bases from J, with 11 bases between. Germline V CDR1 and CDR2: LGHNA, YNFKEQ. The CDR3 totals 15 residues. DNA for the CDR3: TGTGCCAGCAGCCAAGATCGCAGGGAAGCCTACGAGCAGTACTTC. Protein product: CASSQDRREAYEQYF.

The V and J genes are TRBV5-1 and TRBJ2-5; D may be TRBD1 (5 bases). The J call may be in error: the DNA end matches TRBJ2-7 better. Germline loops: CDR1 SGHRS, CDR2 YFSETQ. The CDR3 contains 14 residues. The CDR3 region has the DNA TGCGCCAGCAGCTTGTCAGGGTACCCCTACGAGCAGTACTTC. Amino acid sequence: CASSLSGYPYEQYF.

The CDR3 DNA sequence: TGTGCCTGGAGCCCCCTTGGGGCCGGAGGGGAAAAACTGTTTTTT. This translates into CAWSPLGAGGEKLFF. This chain links TRBV30 with TRBJ1-4; a weak D match, TRBD1 (5 bases). This CDR3 spans 15 amino acids. Germline CDR1 is GTSNPN and CDR2 is SVGIG (reference sequence). The V end lost 3 bases, the J end lost 8 bases, and 19 bases lay between the germline ends.

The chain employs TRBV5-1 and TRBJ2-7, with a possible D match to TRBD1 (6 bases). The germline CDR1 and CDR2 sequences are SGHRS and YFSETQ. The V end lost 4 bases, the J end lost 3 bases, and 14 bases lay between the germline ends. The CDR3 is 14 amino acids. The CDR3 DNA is TGCGCCAGCAGCCTGGAACCAGGGGACTACGAGCAGTACTTC. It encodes CASSLEPGDYEQYF.

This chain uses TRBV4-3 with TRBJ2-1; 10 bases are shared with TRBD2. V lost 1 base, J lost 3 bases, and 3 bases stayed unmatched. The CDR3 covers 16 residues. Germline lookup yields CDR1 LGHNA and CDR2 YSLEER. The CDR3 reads CASSQALAGVYNEQFF. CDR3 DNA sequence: TGCGCCAGCAGCCAAGCGCTAGCGGGGGTCTACAATGAGCAGTTCTTC.

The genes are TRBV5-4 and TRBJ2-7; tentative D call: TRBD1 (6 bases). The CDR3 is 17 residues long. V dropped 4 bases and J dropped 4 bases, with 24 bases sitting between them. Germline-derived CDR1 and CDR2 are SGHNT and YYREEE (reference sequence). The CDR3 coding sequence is TGTGCCAGCAGCCTGGCAAAGGGGCAGGGGTCCCCTTACGAGCAGTACTTC. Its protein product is CASSLAKGQGSPYEQYF. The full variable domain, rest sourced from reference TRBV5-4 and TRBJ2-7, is ETGVTQSPTHLIKTRGQQVTLRCSSQSGHNTVSWYQQALGQGPQFIFQYYREEENGRGNFPPRFSGLQFPNYSSELNVNALELDDSALYLCASSLAKGQGSPYEQYFGPGTRLTVT.

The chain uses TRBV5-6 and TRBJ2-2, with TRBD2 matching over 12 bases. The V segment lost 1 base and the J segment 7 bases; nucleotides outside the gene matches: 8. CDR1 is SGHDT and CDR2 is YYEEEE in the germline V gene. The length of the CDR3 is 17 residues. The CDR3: CASSLSRLAGEVGELFF. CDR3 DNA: TGTGCCAGCAGCTTGTCCAGACTAGCGGGAGAGGTCGGGGAGCTGTTTTTT.

CDR3 region: CASSQIAPVLFF. The CDR3 coding sequence is TGCGCCAGCAGCCAAATAGCCCCCGTTCTGTTCTTC. This chain joins TRBV4-3 and TRBJ2-1; D remains unclear. The CDR3 length is 12 residues. Germline CDR1 and CDR2: LGHNA and YSLEER. Deletions cut 2 bases from V and 15 bases from J, with 14 bases between.

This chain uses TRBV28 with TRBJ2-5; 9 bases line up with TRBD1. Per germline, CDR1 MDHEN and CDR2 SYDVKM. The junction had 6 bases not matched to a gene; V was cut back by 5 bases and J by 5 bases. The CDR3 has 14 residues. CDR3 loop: CASSGTGGWETQYF. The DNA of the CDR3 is TGTGCCAGCAGTGGTACAGGGGGCTGGGAGACCCAGTACTTC.

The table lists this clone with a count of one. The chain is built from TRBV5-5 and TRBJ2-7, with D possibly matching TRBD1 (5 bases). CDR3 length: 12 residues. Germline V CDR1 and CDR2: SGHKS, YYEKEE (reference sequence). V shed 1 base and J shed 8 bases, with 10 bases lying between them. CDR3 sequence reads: CASSLPRGKQYF. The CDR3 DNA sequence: TGTGCCAGCAGCTTGCCAAGGGGCAAGCAGTACTTC.

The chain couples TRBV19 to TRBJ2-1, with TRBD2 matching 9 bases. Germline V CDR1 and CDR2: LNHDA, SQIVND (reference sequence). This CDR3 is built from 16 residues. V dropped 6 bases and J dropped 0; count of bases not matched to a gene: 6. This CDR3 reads CASRERGAYSYNEQFF. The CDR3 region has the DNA TGTGCCAGTAGGGAGCGGGGGGCCTACTCCTACAATGAGCAGTTCTTC. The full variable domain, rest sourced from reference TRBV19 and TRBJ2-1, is DGGITQSPKYLFRKEGQNVTLSCEQNLNHDAMYWYRQDPGQGLRLIYYSQIVNDFQKGDIAEGYSVSREKKESFPLTVTSAQKNPTAFYLCASRERGAYSYNEQFFGPGTRLTVL.

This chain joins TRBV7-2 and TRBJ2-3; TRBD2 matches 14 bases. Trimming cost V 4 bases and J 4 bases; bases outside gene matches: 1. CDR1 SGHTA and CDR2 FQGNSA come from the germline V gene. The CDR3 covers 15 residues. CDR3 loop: CASSSGLAGADTQYF. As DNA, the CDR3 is TGTGCCAGCAGCTCGGGACTAGCGGGGGCAGATACGCAGTATTTT.

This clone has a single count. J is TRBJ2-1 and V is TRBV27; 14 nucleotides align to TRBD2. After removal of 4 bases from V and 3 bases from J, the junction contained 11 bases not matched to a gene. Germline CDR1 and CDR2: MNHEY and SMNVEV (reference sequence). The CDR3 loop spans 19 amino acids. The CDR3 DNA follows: TGTGCCAGCAGTTGCGAGGGACTAGCGGGAGCTGGGAACTACAATGAGCAGTTCTTC. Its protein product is CASSCEGLAGAGNYNEQFF.

CDR3 in DNA: TGTGCCAGCAGCTTAGCGGGTGGACTCAGCTACGAGCAGTACTTC. This translates into CASSLAGGLSYEQYF. The chain recombines TRBV7-3 with TRBJ2-7; TRBD2 is a possible D gene (5 bases). CDR1 and CDR2 from the germline V gene are SGHTA and FQGTGA. V was clipped by 2 bases and J by 3 bases, with 14 bases between them. This CDR3 region has 15 residues. Full variable domain (outside the CDR3, taken from reference TRBV7-3 and TRBJ2-7): GAGVSQTPSNKVTEKGKYVELRCDPISGHTALYWYRQSLGQGPEFLIYFQGTGAADDSGLPNDRFFAVRPEGSVSTLKIQRTERGDSAVYLCASSLAGGLSYEQYFGPGTRLTVT.

The CDR3 nucleotides read TGTGCCAGCCTAACGGGGGGGCATCTGTTTTTT. It translates to CASLTGGHLFF. V gene TRBV6-6 combines with J gene TRBJ1-4; possible D gene TRBD1, 6 bases. CDR1 is MNHNY and CDR2 is SVGAGI in the germline V gene (reference sequence). This CDR3 has 11 amino acids. V lost 8 bases, J lost 14 bases, and 15 bases lay in between.

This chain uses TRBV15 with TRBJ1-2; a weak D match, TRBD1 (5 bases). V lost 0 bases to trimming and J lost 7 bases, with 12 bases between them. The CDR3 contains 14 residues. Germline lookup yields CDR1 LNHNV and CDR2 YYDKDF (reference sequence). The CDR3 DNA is TGTGCCACCAGCAGAGATCTGCAGGGAGGTGGCTACACCTTC. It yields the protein CATSRDLQGGGYTF.